The clone carrying this T cell receptor beta chain was found a few times. The data were taken from a study of CD4 T cell repertoires in COVID-19. Assay used: immunoSEQ multiplex PCR; TCRdb lists only in-frame clones, some missing. The table lists approximately 75,000 clones, about four fifths of them singletons, with approximately 0.6% in the top ten. The germline V gene has CDR1 MGHRA and CDR2 YSYEKL. Trimming removed 4 bases from V and 0 bases from J, with 10 bases in between. The length of the CDR3 is 15 residues. The gene calls are TRBV4-1 and TRBJ2-1; D may be TRBD1 (6 bases). This specimen was CD4+ T cells from peripheral blood, taken after recovery from COVID-19. This receptor was identified in a human donor who had COVID-19. CDR3 coding DNA: TGCGCCAGCAGCCGGGCGGACAGCTCCTACAATGAGCAGTTCTTC. It is translated as CASSRADSSYNEQFF.